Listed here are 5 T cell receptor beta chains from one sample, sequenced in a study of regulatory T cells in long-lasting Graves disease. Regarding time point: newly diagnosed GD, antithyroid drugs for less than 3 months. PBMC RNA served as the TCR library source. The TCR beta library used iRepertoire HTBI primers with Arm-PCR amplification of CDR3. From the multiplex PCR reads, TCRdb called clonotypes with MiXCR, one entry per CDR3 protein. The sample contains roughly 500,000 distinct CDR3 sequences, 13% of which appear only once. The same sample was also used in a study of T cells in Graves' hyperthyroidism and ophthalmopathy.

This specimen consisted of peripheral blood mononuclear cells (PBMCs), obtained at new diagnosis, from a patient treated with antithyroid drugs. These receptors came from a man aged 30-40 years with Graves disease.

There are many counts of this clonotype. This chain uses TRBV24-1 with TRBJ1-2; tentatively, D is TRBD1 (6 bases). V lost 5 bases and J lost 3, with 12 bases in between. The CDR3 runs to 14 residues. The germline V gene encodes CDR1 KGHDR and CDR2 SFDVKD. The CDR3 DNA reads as TGTGCCACCAGTGGGTATGGACAGTACTATGGCTACACCTTC. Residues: CATSGYGQYYGYTF.

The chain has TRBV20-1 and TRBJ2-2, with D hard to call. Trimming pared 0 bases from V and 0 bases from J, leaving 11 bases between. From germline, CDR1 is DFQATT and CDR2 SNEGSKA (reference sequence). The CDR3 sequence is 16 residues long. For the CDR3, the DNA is TGCAGTGCTAGAGATCCCGCGATCGCGAACACCGGGGAGCTGTTTTTT. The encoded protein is CSARDPAIANTGELFF.

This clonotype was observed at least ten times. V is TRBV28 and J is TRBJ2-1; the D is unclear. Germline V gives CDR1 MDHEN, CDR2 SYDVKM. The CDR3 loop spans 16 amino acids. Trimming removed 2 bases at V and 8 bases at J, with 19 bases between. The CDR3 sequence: CASSLIGSGYRDEQFF. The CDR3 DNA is TGTGCCAGCAGTTTAATCGGCTCTGGATATCGTGATGAGCAGTTCTTC.

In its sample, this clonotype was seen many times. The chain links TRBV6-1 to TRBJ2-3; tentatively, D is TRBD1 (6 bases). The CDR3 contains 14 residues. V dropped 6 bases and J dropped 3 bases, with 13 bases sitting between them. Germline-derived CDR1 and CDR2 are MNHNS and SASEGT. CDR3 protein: CASSAPGATDTQYF. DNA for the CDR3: TGTGCCAGCAGCGCCCCAGGGGCTACAGATACGCAGTATTTT.

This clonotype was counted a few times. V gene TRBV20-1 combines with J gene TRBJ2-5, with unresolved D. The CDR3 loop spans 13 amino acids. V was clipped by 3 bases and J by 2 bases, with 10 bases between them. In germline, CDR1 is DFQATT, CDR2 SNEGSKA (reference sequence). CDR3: CSASRTDQETQYF. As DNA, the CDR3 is TGCAGTGCTAGCCGGACGGATCAAGAGACCCAGTACTTC.